The 20 T cell receptor beta chains below all came from one sample that was sequenced in a study of blood T cell repertoires in COVID-19. Produced via immunoSEQ multiplex PCR; TCRdb's table is partial and in-frame only. The profile shows 150,000 to 200,000 clones, roughly 87% of them singletons. Specimen: PBMCs or T cells enriched from blood (not recorded which). These receptor sequences come from a human donor with acute COVID-19. The donor label of this sample is uncertain.

J is TRBJ1-1 and V is TRBV7-2; D is ambiguous. CDR1 and CDR2 from the germline V gene are SGHTA and FQGNSA. The V and J ends lost 0 bases and 4 bases respectively, with 9 bases between them. The length of the CDR3 is 14 residues. Here the CDR3 reads CASSLARESTEAFF. The CDR3 coding sequence is TGTGCCAGCAGCTTAGCGAGGGAGTCCACTGAAGCTTTCTTT.

The V gene is TRBV7-9, the J gene TRBJ1-1; D not resolved. The CDR3 is made up of 12 amino acids. The V end lost 3 bases, the J end lost 6 bases, and 8 bases lay between the germline ends. Germline CDR1 SEHNR, CDR2 FQNEAQ (reference sequence). The CDR3 DNA reads TGTGCCAGCAGCTTCAGGAGGGCTGAAGCTTTCTTT. This sequence encodes CASSFRRAEAFF.

The chain carries TRBV6-5 and TRBJ1-4; 10 bases map to TRBD1. Trimming cost V 5 bases and J 5 bases; bases outside gene matches: 2. This CDR3 region has 14 residues. Germline V gene lookup returns CDR1 MNHEY and CDR2 SVGAGI. The CDR3 protein is CASSRDRGNEKLFF. The CDR3, as DNA: TGTGCCAGCAGTAGGGACAGGGGAAATGAAAAACTGTTTTTT.

The chain links TRBV6-4 to TRBJ2-3, with TRBD1 identical over 8 bases. Germline CDR1 and CDR2: MRHNA and SNTAGT. V lost 8 bases, J lost 2 bases, and 9 bases stayed unmatched. This CDR3 is built from 15 residues. The CDR3: CASARGQEPTDTQYF. Here the CDR3 DNA reads TGTGCCAGCGCTAGGGGACAGGAGCCCACAGATACGCAGTATTTT.

This chain links TRBV6-6 with TRBJ2-3, with unresolved D. The CDR3 extends over 13 amino acids. Germline CDR1 reads MNHNY; CDR2 reads SVGAGI (reference sequence). V was trimmed by 5 bases and J by 4 bases, leaving 10 bases between them. CDR3: CASSAHRADTQYF. The CDR3 DNA is TGTGCCAGCAGTGCGCACAGAGCAGATACGCAGTATTTT.

V and J are TRBV24-1 and TRBJ1-2, with 11 bases aligning to TRBD1. The ends lost 3 bases at V and 7 bases at J; junction bases unmatched: 9. Germline V gene lookup returns CDR1 KGHDR and CDR2 SFDVKD. The CDR3 loop spans 16 amino acids. The CDR3 sequence: CATSDPRDRGRGGYTF. DNA for the CDR3: TGTGCCACCAGTGATCCCCGGGACAGGGGGAGAGGTGGCTACACCTTC.

In its sample, this clone was seen once. The chain employs TRBV5-1 and TRBJ2-1; 7 bases are a match to TRBD1. This CDR3 contains 14 residues. Germline CDR1 is SGHRS and CDR2 is YFSETQ. V lost 0 bases to trimming and J lost 12 bases; unmatched junction nucleotides: 9. CDR3 sequence: CASSLGSGGQGQFF. The CDR3 coding sequence is TGCGCCAGCAGCTTGGGATCAGGGGGTCAGGGGCAGTTCTTC.

This chain links TRBV10-1 with TRBJ1-6; no definite D call. CDR3 length: 16 residues. The V gene's germline CDR1 is WNHNN and CDR2 SYGVQD (reference sequence). The germline V and J ends were trimmed by 5 bases and 0 bases, with 11 bases remaining between them. CDR3 DNA: TGCGCCAGCAGTCTGGACTTTCGCTCCTATAATTCACCCCTCCACTTT. Protein: CASSLDFRSYNSPLHF.

This clone was observed once. The genes are TRBV6-4 and TRBJ2-2, with unresolved D. Trimming removed 4 bases from V and 8 bases from J, with 11 bases in between. This CDR3 region has 13 residues. Germline assignment: CDR1 MRHNA and CDR2 SNTAGT. The CDR3 region has the DNA TGTGCCAGCAGTGTGGGCTTTCAAGGGGAGCTGTTTTTT. Translated: CASSVGFQGELFF.

The rearrangement links TRBV19 to TRBJ1-2, with 7 bases that match TRBD1. There are 11 residues in the CDR3. Germline V gene sequence: CDR1 LNHDA, CDR2 SQIVND (reference sequence). J was trimmed by 8 bases and V by 6 bases; bases with no gene match: 3. The CDR3 nucleotides are TGTGCCAGTAGCTCGGACAGGGGCTACACCTTC. Amino acid sequence: CASSSDRGYTF.

The chain is built from TRBV25-1 and TRBJ2-5; 10 nucleotides align to TRBD1. Germline assignment: CDR1 MGHDK and CDR2 SYGVNS. This CDR3 has 15 residues. J was trimmed by 5 bases and V by 4 bases; bases with no gene match: 7. CDR3 loop: CASSVGTGAVETQYF. The CDR3 nucleotides read TGTGCCAGCAGTGTCGGGACAGGGGCGGTGGAGACCCAGTACTTC. Full variable domain (remainder filled in from reference TRBV25-1 and TRBJ2-5): EADIYQTPRYLVIGTGKKITLECSQTMGHDKMYWYQQDPGMELHLIHYSYGVNSTEKGDLSSESTVSRIRTEHFPLTLESARPSHTSQYLCASSVGTGAVETQYFGPGTRLLVL.

The rearrangement joins TRBV12-3 or TRBV12-4 to TRBJ2-2, with no clear D. Trimming removed 5 bases from V and 6 bases from J, with 7 bases in between. The CDR3 consists of 12 residues. The CDR3 DNA reads TGTGCCAGCAGTCTCAGATCCGGGGAGCTGTTTTTT. Translating it yields CASSLRSGELFF.

CDR3 sequence: CASSLGVTGGHEQYF. The CDR3 DNA reads as TGTGCCAGCAGCTTAGGGGTGACAGGGGGCCACGAGCAGTACTTC. V and J are TRBV7-8 and TRBJ2-7, with TRBD1 matching 10 bases. This CDR3 has 15 amino acids. In germline, CDR1 is SGHVS, CDR2 FQNEAQ. V gave up 1 base and J gave up 5 bases; unmatched junction bases: 5. Supplemented by reference TRBV7-8 and TRBJ2-7, the full variable domain reads GAGVSQSPRYKVAKRGQDVALRCDPISGHVSLFWYQQALGQGPEFLTYFQNEAQLDKSGLPSDRFFAERPEGSVSTLKIQRTQQEDSAVYLCASSLGVTGGHEQYFGPGTRLTVT.

The sample holds one count of this clone. This chain joins TRBV19 and TRBJ1-1; unclear D gene. CDR3 length: 13 residues. Germline values: CDR1 LNHDA, CDR2 SQIVND (reference sequence). V was cut by 5 bases and J by 0 bases, with 7 bases left in between. The CDR3 DNA is TGTGCCAGTAGTCTCGGGATGAACACTGAAGCTTTCTTT. Protein product: CASSLGMNTEAFF. The full variable domain, rest sourced from reference TRBV19 and TRBJ1-1, is DGGITQSPKYLFRKEGQNVTLSCEQNLNHDAMYWYRQDPGQGLRLIYYSQIVNDFQKGDIAEGYSVSREKKESFPLTVTSAQKNPTAFYLCASSLGMNTEAFFGQGTRLTVV.

The chain recombines TRBV11-3 with TRBJ2-1, with 9 bases aligning to TRBD2. CDR3 size: 14 residues. Germline V lookup: CDR1 SGHNT, CDR2 YENEEA. V lost 5 bases, J lost 6 bases, and 5 bases stayed unmatched. DNA of the CDR3: TGTGCCAGCAGCAAAGAGACTAGCGGCAATGAGCAGTTCTTC. Translating it yields CASSKETSGNEQFF.

This clone appeared a few times. The V call is TRBV9, the J call TRBJ1-5; 10 nucleotides agree with TRBD1. CDR3 length equals 16 residues. CDR1 is SGDLS and CDR2 is YYNGEE in the germline V gene. V trimming: 3 bases; J trimming: 9 bases; junction bases outside the gene matches: 12. CDR3 in amino acids: CASSGGDRGPGTPQHF. CDR3 DNA sequence: TGTGCCAGCAGCGGCGGGGACAGGGGACCAGGCACGCCCCAGCATTTT.

J is TRBJ2-5 and V is TRBV4-1; 13 positions match TRBD2. The CDR3 is made up of 17 amino acids. The germline V gene encodes CDR1 MGHRA and CDR2 YSYEKL. The J segment lost 1 base and the V segment lost 0 bases, leaving 2 bases of the junction unmatched. Here the CDR3 reads CASSQETSGGLQETQYF. The CDR3 DNA sequence: TGCGCCAGCAGCCAAGAGACTAGCGGGGGGCTCCAAGAGACCCAGTACTTC.

The V and J genes are TRBV11-2 and TRBJ2-7; 12 bases match TRBD2. Losses at the gene ends were 6 bases for V and 1 base for J; bases not matched to a gene: 1. Germline CDR1 SGHAT, CDR2 FQNNGV. There are 14 residues in the CDR3. CDR3 amino acids: CASRGLAGSYEQYF. In DNA, the CDR3 is TGTGCCAGCAGAGGACTAGCGGGGTCCTACGAGCAGTACTTC. The full variable domain, completed using reference TRBV11-2 and TRBJ2-7, is EAGVAQSPRYKIIEKRQSVAFWCNPISGHATLYWYQQILGQGPKLLIQFQNNGVVDDSQLPKDRFSAERLKGVDSTLKIQPAKLEDSAVYLCASRGLAGSYEQYFGPGTRLTVT.

The chain uses TRBV5-4 and TRBJ1-1; TRBD1 might be the D (6 bases). Germline V CDR1 and CDR2: SGHNT, YYREEE (reference sequence). V dropped 4 bases and J dropped 2 bases, with 15 bases sitting between them. The CDR3 is 15 amino acids. The CDR3 region is CASSLPTGKNTEAFF. In nucleotides, the CDR3 is TGTGCCAGCAGCCTACCGACAGGAAAAAACACTGAAGCTTTCTTT.

The rearrangement uses TRBV4-2 and TRBJ2-2; 7 positions agree with TRBD1. The CDR3 loop spans 17 amino acids. J gave up 4 bases and V 2 bases, and 10 bases lay outside the gene matches. The germline V gene has CDR1 LGHNA and CDR2 YNFKEQ. The CDR3 DNA reads TGTGCCAGCAGCCAACAGCTCGGGACAGAGGCCACCGGGGAGCTGTTTTTT. Protein sequence: CASSQQLGTEATGELFF.